The clone carrying this T cell receptor beta chain has a handful of counts. As yet, its antigen is unknown. In the source study's methods: Approximately 100,000 TCRs per sample was the median, with a range of about 20,000 to 700,000. TCRdb fed the RACE reads into MiXCR, producing one record per CDR3 protein. These V and J calls derive from TCRdb rather than the authors' analysis. The sample carries around 120,000 distinct CDR3 sequences, over 10% recorded once. V lost 7 bases and J lost 6, with 7 bases in between. Germline CDR1 reads DFQATT; CDR2 reads SNEGSKA (reference sequence). The CDR3 spans 10 residues. The data were taken from a study of human T cells and chemical hapten exposure. Study outcomes and limitations: Donors, who had alopecia, may show an immune response that differs from healthy people's.

Time point denoted: patch test 1, 2 weeks after DPC sensitization. Treatment: therapeutic diphenylcyclopropenone sensitization with weekly scalp DPC. It was from unfractionated whole blood that total RNA was extracted. V usage is TRBV20-1 and J usage is TRBJ1-5; D uncertain. The sequence derives from a woman aged 45-65 years with alopecia areata. Some clones in this sample may be carry-over from other donors' samples. The sequencing here drew on whole blood, taken in connection with sensitization to the hapten diphenylcyclopropenone (DPC). Here the CDR3 reads CSVWGQPQHF. The CDR3, as DNA: TGCAGTGTATGGGGTCAGCCCCAGCATTTT.